This TCR beta chain was documented in a study of post-analysis software for immune sequencing data (dated by TCRdb to the mid-2010s). In the study overall: Recorded disease courses included relapsing-remitting, secondary progressive and progressive-relapsing multiple sclerosis, with some patients lacking subtype annotation. The patient repertoires were compared against approximately twelve previously published healthy control repertoires obtained from donors aged roughly 6 to 28 years. A subset of samples was prepared in parallel using single-end sample barcoding, then pooled and co-amplified after Illumina adapter ligation. What the research found in general, with its limitations: The control group was slightly older than the multiple sclerosis patient group. Multiple sclerosis patients had significantly lower normalized Chao1 diversity than controls, a result that suggests substantial peripheral T-cell clonal expansion. Roughly 5 TRBV segments, including TRBV5-6, TRBV5-1 and TRBV20-1, were significantly more frequent in patients than controls. Direct clustering with F measure revealed strong co-clustering of samples prepared in the same batch, which led to a batch-effect correction.

The method was PCR. The reads were generated on an Illumina HiSeq 2500. To reduce PCR and sequencing biases, unique molecular identifiers were incorporated into the TCR beta cDNA libraries. Every 1 to 10 million input T cells yielded roughly 500,000 cDNA molecules, meaning each molecule approximated one T cell. The patient libraries were prepared and sequenced using the same protocol as the earlier healthy control dataset. Within a given batch, samples were prepared together, multiplexed and sequenced on the same HiSeq lane. The original pipeline was this. Raw barcoded reads were processed with MIGEC, discarding single-read molecular identifier groups before consensus assembly and CDR3 extraction. Clonotype tables were post-analysed with VDJtools, normalizing diversity by down-sampling all datasets to the smallest sample size. To correct batch-related cross-sample contamination, repertoire overlap clustering matched CDR3 amino acid sequences but not nucleotide sequences. TCRdb handled the public reads itself, with Q25 trimming in fastp and clone calling in MiXCR, and kept productive beta chains. Rows with a matching CDR3 protein are joined into one entry that keeps the most common DNA and genes. TCRdb's processing, not the study's, gives the V and J calls here. This sample comprises hundreds of thousands of distinct CDR3 sequences, approximately 60% of them detected only once. The ten largest clones capture approximately 10% of the sample.

To demonstrate the VDJtools post-analysis software, TCR beta repertoires were profiled from the peripheral blood of over ten young patients with multiple sclerosis. Multiple sclerosis patients were children and adolescents aged 6 to 15 years. A word on this clonotype: Its antigen is currently not known. Base qualities are not at hand, and no much larger clone is one base apart.

Including the terminal cysteine and phenylalanine, the CDR3 comprises 15 residues. Only CDR3 DNA is held: 45 bases, read in frame from base 1. V ends up 6 bases short and J 10 bases short, with an unmatched junction base count of 9. CDR1 SQVTM and CDR2 ANQGSEA are derived from the germline V gene. The source material was blood. The sequence was collected from a girl aged 2-15 years with multiple sclerosis. This sequence uses TRBV29-1 and TRBJ2-1; 16 central bases correspond to TRBD2. The CDR3 has the sequence CSVLSGTSGRGEQFF. In nucleotides, the sequence is TGCAGCGTCCTAAGTGGGACTAGCGGGAGGGGGGAGCAGTTCTTC.